The sequence of this TCR beta chain was determined in a study of blood T cells in healthy people across ages. Study overall: About one barcoded TCR beta cDNA was captured per two T cells. General study findings and limits: Researchers judged that diversity estimates from one million T cells fell short of true values.

This clonotype came up a few times. Its antigen is not identified. Per-sample yields of isolated PBMCs were at least 6 million. The germline V gene has CDR1 DFQATT and CDR2 SNEGSKA (reference sequence). Trimming removed 4 bases at V and 2 bases at J, with 11 bases between. The CDR3 covers 13 residues. Next came a second PCR, run for about 6 to 12 cycles, which used a sample-barcoded 5' primer along with a J-beta primer mix. The study obtained at least 3 million CDR3-containing paired-end reads from every sample. MiXCR, run by TCRdb on the 5' RACE reads, gives a single entry per CDR3 protein. The sample includes 1.5 million to 2 million distinct CDR3 sequences, less than 50% of them seen just once.

This TCR derives from a woman aged 40 to 50 in good health. The sample taken for sequencing was blood. The chain carries TRBV20-1 and TRBJ1-2, with D tentatively TRBD1 (6 bases). The chain's CDR3 is CSAMKGGNYGYTF. For the CDR3, the DNA is TGCAGTGCTATGAAGGGGGGGAACTATGGCTACACCTTC.